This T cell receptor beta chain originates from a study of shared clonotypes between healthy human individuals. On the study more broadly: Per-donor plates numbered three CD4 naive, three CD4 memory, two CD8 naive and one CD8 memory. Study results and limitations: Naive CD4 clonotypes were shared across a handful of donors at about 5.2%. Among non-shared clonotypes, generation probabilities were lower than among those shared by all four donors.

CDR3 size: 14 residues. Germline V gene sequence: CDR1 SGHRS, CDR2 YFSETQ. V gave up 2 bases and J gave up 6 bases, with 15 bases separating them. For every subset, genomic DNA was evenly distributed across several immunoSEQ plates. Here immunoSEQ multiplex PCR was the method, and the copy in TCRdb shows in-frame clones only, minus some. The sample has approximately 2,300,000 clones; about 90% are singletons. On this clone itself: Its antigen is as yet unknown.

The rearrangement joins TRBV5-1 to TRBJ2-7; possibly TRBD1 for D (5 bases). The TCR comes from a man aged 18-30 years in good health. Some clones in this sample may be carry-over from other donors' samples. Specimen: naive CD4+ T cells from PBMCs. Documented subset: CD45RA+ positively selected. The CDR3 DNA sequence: TGCGCCAGCAGCTTAAATCTGCAGGGATCCGAGCAGTACTTC. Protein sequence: CASSLNLQGSEQYF.